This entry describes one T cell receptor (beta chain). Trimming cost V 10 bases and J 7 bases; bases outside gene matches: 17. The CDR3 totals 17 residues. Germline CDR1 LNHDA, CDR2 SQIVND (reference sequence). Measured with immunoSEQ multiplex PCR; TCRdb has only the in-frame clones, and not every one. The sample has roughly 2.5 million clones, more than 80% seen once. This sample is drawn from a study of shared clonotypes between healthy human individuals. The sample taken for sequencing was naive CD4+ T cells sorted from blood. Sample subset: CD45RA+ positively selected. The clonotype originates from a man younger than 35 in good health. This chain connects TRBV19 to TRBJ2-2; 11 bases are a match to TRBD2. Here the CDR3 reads CATSAGGLAGGGGELFF. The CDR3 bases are TGTGCCACCAGCGCCGGAGGGCTAGCGGGAGGCGGCGGGGAGCTGTTTTTT.